Listed below are T cell receptor beta chains from one sample, sequenced in a study of PD-L1 blockade in urothelial cancer. This table comes from immunoSEQ multiplex PCR, and its TCRdb copy is limited to in-frame clones, with some not included. Of roughly 74,000 clones in the sample, approximately 90% were seen once. The source was PBMCs, collected around atezolizumab (anti-PD-L1) treatment. Source of these receptors: a woman in her sixties or seventies with urothelial cancer. CDR3s include the opening cysteine and the closing phenylalanine or tryptophan.

TRBV7-3 CASGRAREGADTQYF
TRBV2 CASTATGTGVNEQFF
TRBV2 CASSRQGGYEQYF
TRBV18 CASSTTGAYTGELFF
TRBV27 CASSLRGIAGLAGRNEQFF
TRBV2 CASSESPKETQYF
TRBV7-9 CASSSPGGGLGYTF
TRBV28 CASSLSTSGYYNEQFF
TRBV5-1 CASSLAPLREQYF
TRBV4-3 CASSQDLGLAGGLYNEQFF
TRBV19 CASSIVGVGTEAFF
TRBV10-2 CASSEPTLITDTQYF
TRBV4-2 CASSRPTGRFMNSPLHF
TRBV5-1 CASSLSPGQGEYEQYF
TRBV6-1 CATAGVDRGHEQYF